Listed below are T cell receptor beta chains from one sample, sequenced in a study of blood T cell repertoires in COVID-19. Produced via immunoSEQ multiplex PCR; TCRdb's table is partial and in-frame only. The table shows 120,000 to 150,000 clones, with 65% to 80% occurring only once. The specimen sequenced was peripheral blood. The receptors here all came from a man in his sixties with acute or convalescent COVID-19. CDR3s include the opening cysteine and the closing phenylalanine or tryptophan. The D gene is left open where the match is weak. For some rows the clone size is stated as once, few or many, or as a class when expanded; others skip it.

cdr3_length j_call clone_size v_call d_call cdr3_nt cdr3_aa
13 TRBJ1-1 . TRBV5-8 . TGTGCCAGCATCCTCGAATACGGCACTGAAGCTTTCTTT CASILEYGTEAFF
14 TRBJ1-6 few TRBV5-5 . TGTGCCTGCTCTCAGGGCATGGATAATTCACCCCTCCACTTT CACSQGMDNSPLHF
14 TRBJ1-5 . TRBV19 . TGTGCCAGTAGTATGGGGGGGGCAAGTCAGCCCCAGCATTTT CASSMGGASQPQHF
15 TRBJ2-3 . TRBV30 TRBD2 TGTGCCTGGAATCCCGTTAGCGGGAGGGGGTTCCCGGGGTATTTT CAWNPVSGRGFPGYF
13 TRBJ2-2 . TRBV4-2 . TGTGCCAGCAGCCAACCAGGGTCCGGGGAGCTGTTTTTT CASSQPGSGELFF
13 TRBJ2-3 . TRBV19 TRBD2 TGTGCCAGTAGTCGCCTAGCGGTAGATACGCAGTATTTT CASSRLAVDTQYF
13 TRBJ1-1 once TRBV5-1 . TGCGCCAGCGGGACCCAGGGGAATGCTGAAGCTTTCTTT CASGTQGNAEAFF
13 TRBJ1-2 few TRBV15 . TGTGCCACCGTACAGGGCGGGGGCTATGGCTACACCTTC CATVQGGGYGYTF
14 TRBJ2-3 . TRBV5-1 TRBD1 TGCGCCAGCAGTCGTGGGACAGGGGATGATACGCAGTATTTT CASSRGTGDDTQYF
16 TRBJ2-5 . TRBV28 TRBD2 TGTGCCAGCAGTCCCCGACTAGCGGGAGTGCAAGAGACCCAGTACTTC CASSPRLAGVQETQYF
15 TRBJ2-7 . TRBV9 TRBD2 TGTGCCAGCAGCGTAGGGTCCAGCGGGGGGTACGAGCAGTACTTC CASSVGSSGGYEQYF
12 TRBJ2-7 . TRBV30 . TGTGCCTGGAGTGTAGGAGGGAGCAAGCAGTACTTC CAWSVGGSKQYF
17 TRBJ2-1 once TRBV4-2 . TGTGCCAGCAGCCCACAGGCATCTCCGAGCTCCTACAATGAGCAGTTCTTC CASSPQASPSSYNEQFF
12 TRBJ1-2 . TRBV29-1 . TGCAGCGTTGTGGGGGGGAACTATGGCTACACCTTC CSVVGGNYGYTF
15 TRBJ2-1 . TRBV2 . TGTGCCAGCAGTGATGCCGTGAGCTCCTACAATGAGCAGTTCTTC CASSDAVSSYNEQFF
14 TRBJ2-1 . TRBV3-1/TRBV3-2 TRBD2 TGTGCCAGCAGCGGGACTAGCGGGAGATATGAGCAGTTCTTC CASSGTSGRYEQFF
14 TRBJ1-2 once TRBV7-2 . TGTGCCAGCAGCTTGTCCGTCCAGGGGAATGGCTACACCTTC CASSLSVQGNGYTF
15 TRBJ1-4 . TRBV6-5 . TGTGCCAGCGCCGCGAACGGGGGTTTTAATGAAAAACTGTTTTTT CASAANGGFNEKLFF
14 TRBJ2-7 few TRBV28 TRBD2 TGTGCCAGCAGTTTATCGGCTAGCGGGACGGAGCAGTACTTC CASSLSASGTEQYF
13 TRBJ1-2 . TRBV28 . TGTGCCAGCAGTGGGGCCCAAAGGGCTGGCTACACCTTC CASSGAQRAGYTF
16 TRBJ1-1 . TRBV7-9 . TGTGCCAGCAACGACCATTTAGAGCGGTTGAACACTGAAGCTTTCTTT CASNDHLERLNTEAFF
15 TRBJ1-5 . TRBV6-1 . TGTGCCAGCAGTGAAGGGGCAGGGTCCTGGCAGCCCCAGCATTTT CASSEGAGSWQPQHF
14 TRBJ1-5 . TRBV27 TRBD1 TGTGCCAGCAGTTTTGGGCAGGGGGGTCAGCCCCAGCATTTT CASSFGQGGQPQHF
16 TRBJ2-7 . TRBV4-1 . TGCGCCAGCAGCCAAGGGGCGATAGCGGAAGCCTACGAGCAGTACTTC CASSQGAIAEAYEQYF
15 TRBJ1-6 . TRBV2 . TGTGCCAGCAGTGACAGACAGTTCAATAATTCACCCCTCCACTTT CASSDRQFNNSPLHF
14 TRBJ2-7 many TRBV7-2 TRBD2 TGTGCCAGCAAAGTAGCGGGAGGGCCCTCCGAGCAGTACTTC CASKVAGGPSEQYF
14 TRBJ2-1 . TRBV6-6 . TGTGCCAGCAGTTACCGTACGGGAACCAATGAGCAGTTCTTC CASSYRTGTNEQFF
14 TRBJ2-3 . TRBV15 . TGTGCCACCAGCAGAGATCCTGGCGGCGCGACGCAGTATTTT CATSRDPGGATQYF
13 TRBJ1-2 . TRBV10-3 . TGTGCCAGCCGACAGGACCTATCCTATGGCTACACCTTC CASRQDLSYGYTF
14 TRBJ1-1 . TRBV3-1/TRBV3-2 . TGTGCCAGCAGCCAAGGAGGGGGTATCGCTGAAGCTTTCTTT CASSQGGGIAEAFF
13 TRBJ1-1 few TRBV12-3/TRBV12-4 TRBD1 TGTGCCAGCAGTCGTCTCGCAGGGGGTGAAGCTTTCTTT CASSRLAGGEAFF
16 TRBJ2-2 once TRBV5-1 TRBD2 TGCGCCAGCAGCTTGGAGCTAGCGGGAGGCCCCGGGGAGCTGTTTTTT CASSLELAGGPGELFF
13 TRBJ1-4 . TRBV5-4 TRBD1 TGTGCCAGCAGCTACAGGGGTAATGAAAAACTGTTTTTT CASSYRGNEKLFF
18 TRBJ2-1 . TRBV4-3 TRBD2 TGCGCCAGCAGCCTTCGCCTTAAACTAGCGGGAGGGCCGAATGAGCAGTTCTTC CASSLRLKLAGGPNEQFF
17 TRBJ2-1 . TRBV19 TRBD1 TGTGCCAGTAGTATACTGGGTCGGGGACAGACACTACATGAGCAGTTCTTC CASSILGRGQTLHEQFF
16 TRBJ2-2 . TRBV7-9 . TGTGCCAGCATCCGGGGGTGGCAGGATAACACCGGGGAGCTGTTTTTT CASIRGWQDNTGELFF
16 TRBJ2-1 . TRBV19 . TGTGCCAGTAGTATAGACATGGCGCGGATCAACAATGAGCAGTTCTTC CASSIDMARINNEQFF
12 TRBJ1-5 once TRBV6-2/TRBV6-3 . TGTGCCAGCAGTTTTGCGGGACAGCCCCAGCATTTT CASSFAGQPQHF